The 26 T cell receptor beta chains below were found in one sample sequenced in a study of cytomegalovirus exposure and HLA in healthy donors. Primers for the PCR totalled 60 Vbeta and 13 Jbeta. Libraries were prepared by immunoSEQ multiplex PCR; TCRdb keeps only in-frame clonotypes and omits some of them. The table includes fewer than 250,000 clones, 85% to 90% detected once. Sequencing was carried out using PBMCs. The source is a human donor in good health.

The gene calls are TRBV6-6 and TRBJ2-5; D is possibly TRBD2 (6 bases). The CDR3 totals 14 residues. The V gene lost 8 bases and the J gene lost 2 bases, with 15 bases spanning the gap. The germline V gene has CDR1 MNHNY and CDR2 SVGAGI (reference sequence). The CDR3 region is CASVRVGGQETQYF. CDR3 sequence (DNA): TGTGCCAGCGTCCGGGTCGGGGGACAAGAGACCCAGTACTTC.

This chain links TRBV9 with TRBJ2-1, with TRBD2 matching over 8 bases. CDR3 size: 16 residues. Trimming at V came to 0 bases and at J to 2 bases, leaving 4 bases not matched to a gene. Germline CDR1 is SGDLS and CDR2 is YYNGEE. CDR3 nucleotides: TGTGCCAGCAGCGTAGACTCGGGAGGGACCTACAATGAGCAGTTCTTC. Translating gives CASSVDSGGTYNEQFF.

A word on this clone: At one end the junction does not follow the germline gene, possibly because of a read error. The V gene is TRBV25-1, the J gene TRBJ1-2, with a tentative D call TRBD1 (5 bases). CDR3 length: 14 amino acids. The germline gives CDR1 MGHDK, CDR2 SYGVNS. CDR3 DNA sequence: TGTGCCGGCAGTTCCCGCGGGGCAGTCTATGGCTACACCTTC. This gives the protein CAGSSRGAVYGYTF.

On this clone itself: A junction boundary mismatches the germline segment, possibly from a read error. V is TRBV19 and J is TRBJ2-7; TRBD1 might be the D (6 bases). Per germline, CDR1 LNHDA and CDR2 SQIVND (reference sequence). This CDR3 contains 15 residues. This CDR3 reads CARSKGQGYPYEQYF. CDR3 nucleotides: TGTGCCAGAAGTAAGGGGCAGGGGTACCCCTACGAGCAGTACTTC.

This sequence joins TRBV4-1 and TRBJ1-3; D is ambiguous. The CDR3 sequence is 15 residues long. The germline V gene encodes CDR1 MGHRA and CDR2 YSYEKL. The V gene lost 4 bases and the J gene lost 6 bases, with 16 bases spanning the gap. CDR3 in amino acids: CASSPVFLQENTIYF. The CDR3, as DNA: TGCGCCAGCAGCCCTGTATTTCTCCAGGAAAACACCATATATTTT.

The rearrangement uses TRBV15 and TRBJ1-5; D is uncertain. CDR1 is LNHNV and CDR2 is YYDKDF in the germline V gene (reference sequence). V lost 3 bases and J lost 0, with 15 bases in between. The CDR3 totals 17 residues. Here the CDR3 DNA reads TGTGCCACCAGCAGGACCCCTGGGCCAGTTAGCAATCAGCCCCAGCATTTT. Translating gives CATSRTPGPVSNQPQHF.

The chain links TRBV4-2 to TRBJ2-7, with a tentative D call TRBD2 (5 bases). Germline CDR1 reads LGHNA; CDR2 reads YNFKEQ. This CDR3 has 13 amino acids. Trimming stripped 2 bases from V and 5 bases from J, with 10 bases between. In nucleotides, the CDR3 is TGTGCCAGCAGCCAAAGACTATACGACGAGCAGTACTTC. This encodes CASSQRLYDEQYF.

The genes are TRBV18 and TRBJ1-4; D unclear. This CDR3 contains 11 residues. Germline assignment: CDR1 KGHSH and CDR2 LQKENI. V was trimmed by 6 bases and J by 8 bases, leaving 7 bases between them. CDR3 protein: CASSEGEKLFF. The DNA for the CDR3 is TGTGCCAGCTCCGAGGGCGAAAAACTGTTTTTT.

The chain employs TRBV10-3 and TRBJ2-5, with D tentatively TRBD1 (6 bases). Germline assignment: CDR1 ENHRY and CDR2 SYGVKD. The CDR3 length is 14 residues. The V end lost 11 bases, the J end lost 0 bases, and 16 bases lay between the germline ends. The CDR3 DNA sequence: TGTGCCGCCAACCGGGACAACAACCAAGAGACCCAGTACTTC. Amino acids: CAANRDNNQETQYF.

V is TRBV6-1 and J is TRBJ2-1; tentatively, D is TRBD2 (6 bases). This CDR3 has 15 residues. V dropped 5 bases and J dropped 1 base, with 12 bases sitting between them. Per the germline V gene, CDR1 is MNHNS and CDR2 is SASEGT. The CDR3 nucleotides read TGTGCCAGCAGTCCGGGACTGACGTCCTACAATGAGCAGTTCTTC. The encoded protein is CASSPGLTSYNEQFF.

The genes are TRBV25-1 and TRBJ1-4; 8 positions match TRBD1. The ends lost 0 bases at V and 8 bases at J; junction bases unmatched: 8. CDR3 length: 16 residues. The V gene's germline CDR1 is MGHDK and CDR2 SYGVNS. The CDR3 coding sequence is TGTGCCAGCAGTGAATATAGGGGACAGGTGGGCGAAAAACTGTTTTTT. This encodes CASSEYRGQVGEKLFF.

The V and J genes are TRBV7-9 and TRBJ1-2; 12 nucleotides match TRBD1. Trimming at V came to 3 bases and at J to 0 bases, leaving 2 bases not matched to a gene. CDR1 SEHNR and CDR2 FQNEAQ come from the germline V gene (reference sequence). This CDR3 region has 16 residues. CDR3 nucleotides: TGTGCCAGCAGCTTGGGGACAGGGGGCACTAACTATGGCTACACCTTC. As protein: CASSLGTGGTNYGYTF.

The chain combines TRBV5-1 with TRBJ1-5; D perhaps matches TRBD1 (5 bases). CDR3 length: 17 residues. The V end was cut by 0 bases, the J end by 4 bases, with 17 bases between. The germline V gene encodes CDR1 SGHRS and CDR2 YFSETQ. CDR3 loop: CASSLAWAKGINQPQHF. As DNA, the CDR3 is TGCGCCAGCAGCTTGGCCTGGGCAAAGGGGATAAATCAGCCCCAGCATTTT.

The genes are TRBV27 and TRBJ1-1, with 10 nucleotides matching TRBD1. Germline V gene sequence: CDR1 MNHEY, CDR2 SMNVEV (reference sequence). V lost 5 bases, J lost 1 base, and 7 bases stayed unmatched. CDR3 length: 16 residues. CDR3 nucleotides: TGTGCCAGCAGTGCCAGACAGGGGGCGACGAACACTGAAGCTTTCTTT. The encoded protein is CASSARQGATNTEAFF.

J is TRBJ2-1 and V is TRBV2; TRBD2 might be the D (6 bases). This CDR3 has 15 residues. CDR1 is SNHLY, CDR2 FYNNEI, per germline. Trimming removed 2 bases at V and 6 bases at J, with 14 bases between. The CDR3 sequence: CASSEQWEASNEQFF. The CDR3 DNA reads TGTGCCAGCAGTGAACAGTGGGAGGCTTCCAATGAGCAGTTCTTC.

The chain is built from TRBV29-1 and TRBJ1-1, with D possibly TRBD1 on 6 matching bases. Looked up from germline, CDR1 is SQVTM and CDR2 is ANQGSEA. The CDR3 loop spans 12 amino acids. The V end was cut by 3 bases, the J end by 5 bases, with 10 bases between. This chain's CDR3 is CSVDRGFTEAFF. CDR3 in DNA: TGCAGCGTTGACAGGGGTTTTACTGAAGCTTTCTTT.

The CDR3 DNA is TGCGCCAGCAGCAAGGCAGGGGGCCCTGAAGCTTTCTTT. It codes for CASSKAGGPEAFF. V and J are TRBV5-1 and TRBJ1-1; 8 nucleotides line up with TRBD1. Germline trimming cut 4 bases from V and 6 bases from J; bases unmatched to any gene: 5. CDR1 is SGHRS and CDR2 is YFSETQ in the germline V gene. The CDR3 runs to 13 residues.

A single count supports this clone. The chain carries TRBV4-1 and TRBJ1-6; D may be TRBD1 (6 bases). V dropped 0 bases and J dropped 15 bases, with 12 bases sitting between them. Germline loops: CDR1 MGHRA, CDR2 YSYEKL. This CDR3 region has 13 residues. CDR3 nucleotides: TGCGCCAGCAGCCAAGAGGGTACAGGGTTCCTCCACTTT. Encoded protein: CASSQEGTGFLHF.

The genes are TRBV4-3 and TRBJ1-5, with TRBD1 identical over 8 bases. This CDR3 comprises 15 residues. J gave up 7 bases and V 3 bases, and 8 bases lay outside the gene matches. CDR1 and CDR2 (germline): LGHNA, YSLEER. CDR3 protein: CASSQNRGTGQPQHF. The CDR3 DNA is TGCGCCAGCAGCCAGAACAGGGGGACAGGACAGCCCCAGCATTTT.

The genes are TRBV7-6 and TRBJ2-5; weak D call: TRBD1 (6 bases). The J call is doubtful: the DNA matches TRBJ2-7 better. Germline V CDR1 and CDR2: SGHVS, FNYEAQ. The CDR3 covers 13 residues. The CDR3 coding sequence is TGTGCCAGCAGCTTTACTGGACAGTACGAGCAGTACTTC. This gives the protein CASSFTGQYEQYF.

The V gene is TRBV7-9, the J gene TRBJ1-1, with D possibly matching TRBD1 (6 bases). The ends were cut back, 5 bases at V and 1 base at J, with 8 bases in the middle. This CDR3 is built from 13 residues. Per the germline V gene, CDR1 is SEHNR and CDR2 is FQNEAQ (reference sequence). The DNA for the CDR3 is TGTGCCAGCAGCGTACAGGGGAACACTGAAGCTTTCTTT. It translates to CASSVQGNTEAFF.

The chain recombines TRBV4-1 with TRBJ1-5; 7 positions match TRBD1. With V trimmed by 4 bases and J by 0 bases, 6 bases remained unmatched. Germline-derived CDR1 and CDR2 are MGHRA and YSYEKL. The CDR3 sequence is 16 residues long. The CDR3 protein is CASSPTTGYSNQPQHF. Here the CDR3 DNA reads TGCGCCAGCAGCCCTACGACAGGGTATAGCAATCAGCCCCAGCATTTT.

This clone turned up a few times. The J gene is TRBJ2-2, the V gene TRBV2, with unresolved D. This CDR3 has 13 amino acids. Deletions cut 4 bases from V and 5 bases from J, with 8 bases between. The V gene's germline CDR1 is SNHLY and CDR2 FYNNEI. The CDR3 sequence: CASSGSRTGELFF. The DNA for the CDR3 is TGTGCCAGCAGTGGGAGTAGAACCGGGGAGCTGTTTTTT.

This chain uses TRBV6-5 with TRBJ1-1; 8 bases match TRBD1. CDR3 length: 16 residues. V lost 2 bases, J lost 5 bases, and 10 bases stayed unmatched. CDR1 is MNHEY, CDR2 SVGAGI, per germline. The CDR3 DNA reads as TGTGCCAGCAGTTACACCGGACAGGGAGGAGGGACTGAAGCTTTCTTT. Translation: CASSYTGQGGGTEAFF.

The sample holds one count of this clone. The chain employs TRBV19 and TRBJ2-3, with 10 bases lining up with TRBD2. The length of the CDR3 is 16 residues. Germline CDR1 LNHDA, CDR2 SQIVND (reference sequence). V was pared by 5 bases and J by 3 bases, with 8 bases of the junction left unmatched. CDR3 DNA sequence: TGTGCCAGTAGTGTGGACTTAGCGGGAGGTACAGATACGCAGTATTTT. Its protein is CASSVDLAGGTDTQYF. Full variable domain (missing parts from reference TRBV19 and TRBJ2-3): DGGITQSPKYLFRKEGQNVTLSCEQNLNHDAMYWYRQDPGQGLRLIYYSQIVNDFQKGDIAEGYSVSREKKESFPLTVTSAQKNPTAFYLCASSVDLAGGTDTQYFGPGTRLTVL.

The chain joins TRBV9 to TRBJ2-7; tentatively, D is TRBD1 (5 bases). V was shortened by 0 bases and J by 2 bases, with 12 bases between the two germline ends. CDR3 length: 15 amino acids. CDR1 and CDR2 from the germline V gene are SGDLS and YYNGEE. CDR3 bases: TGTGCCAGCAGCGTAGCTATGGGGCCAACCTACGAGCAGTACTTC. It codes for CASSVAMGPTYEQYF.